What follows are 32 T cell receptor beta chains derived from one specimen sequenced in a study of blood T cells in healthy people across ages. A sample-barcoded 5' primer and a J-beta primer mix were used in a second PCR of roughly 6 to 12 cycles. Via MiXCR, TCRdb re-called the 5' RACE reads, giving one row per CDR3 protein. The table includes hundreds of thousands of distinct CDR3 sequences, around 50% detected once. The sequenced material came from blood. These receptors were taken from a man aged 40-49 years in good health.

A few counts support this clonotype. The chain is built from TRBV29-1 and TRBJ2-5; D is uncertain. Deletions cut 0 bases from V and 3 bases from J, with 14 bases between. The CDR3 extends over 15 amino acids. CDR1 is SQVTM and CDR2 is ANQGSEA in the germline V gene. The CDR3 sequence: CSVEDHFDGKETQYF. The DNA for the CDR3 is TGCAGCGTTGAAGATCACTTCGACGGAAAAGAGACCCAGTACTTC. The full variable domain, its missing parts supplied by reference TRBV29-1 and TRBJ2-5, is SAVISQKPSRDICQRGTSLTIQCQVDSQVTMMFWYRQQPGQSLTLIATANQGSEATYESGFVIDKFPISRPNLTFSTLTVSNMSPEDSSIYLCSVEDHFDGKETQYFGPGTRLLVL.

This clonotype has more than one count but fewer than ten. The chain joins TRBV6-6 to TRBJ1-2, with D maybe TRBD1 (5 bases). V lost 4 bases to trimming and J lost 4 bases, with 10 bases between them. Looked up from germline, CDR1 is MNHNY and CDR2 is SVGAGI (reference sequence). The CDR3 extends over 13 amino acids. CDR3 bases: TGTGCCAGCAGTTCCGGGGCAGGCTATGGCTACACCTTC. Translating it yields CASSSGAGYGYTF.

In this sample, this clonotype turned up many times. This rearrangement joins TRBV12-3 or TRBV12-4 to TRBJ1-6; 10 bases line up with TRBD1. Trimming took 5 bases from V and 0 from J; bases not matched to a gene: 7. The CDR3 is made up of 18 amino acids. CDR3 sequence: CASSPRTGGSSYNSPLHF. The CDR3 DNA sequence: TGTGCCAGCAGTCCCCGGACAGGGGGAAGCTCCTATAATTCACCCCTCCACTTT.

This sequence joins TRBV6-4 and TRBJ2-1; D might be TRBD2 (5 bases). The CDR3 spans 13 residues. V lost 3 bases and J lost 11, with 14 bases in between. From germline, CDR1 is MRHNA and CDR2 SNTAGT. The CDR3 spells CASSDERAGKQFF. CDR3 nucleotides: TGTGCCAGCAGTGATGAGAGGGCTGGTAAGCAGTTCTTC.

This clonotype was counted a single time. DNA for the CDR3: TGTGCCAGCAGCCCTGGCGGGAGGCCGCTCTACGAGCAGTACTTC. Protein sequence: CASSPGGRPLYEQYF. V and J are TRBV5-5 and TRBJ2-7, with 8 bases that match TRBD2. There are 15 residues in the CDR3. The J segment lost 3 bases and the V segment lost 4 bases, leaving 9 bases of the junction unmatched. From germline, CDR1 is SGHKS and CDR2 YYEKEE (reference sequence). Full variable domain (missing parts from reference TRBV5-5 and TRBJ2-7): DAGVTQSPTHLIKTRGQQVTLRCSPISGHKSVSWYQQVLGQGPQFIFQYYEKEERGRGNFPDRFSARQFPNYSSELNVNALLLGDSALYLCASSPGGRPLYEQYFGPGTRLTVT.

This clonotype was picked up a small number of times. The chain combines TRBV20-1 with TRBJ2-1; TRBD2 agrees at 10 bases. The CDR3 has 18 amino acids. CDR1 is DFQATT and CDR2 is SNEGSKA in the germline V gene (reference sequence). V shed 1 base, J shed 7 bases, and the junction held 16 bases outside the gene matches. DNA of the CDR3: TGCAGTGCTAGAGTGGGTGTTGAAGCGGGAGGGCCCGGGAATGAGCAGTTCTTC. Residues: CSARVGVEAGGPGNEQFF.

The genes are TRBV9 and TRBJ2-1; perhaps TRBD2 as D (6 bases). The CDR3 totals 15 residues. V lost 0 bases and J 0 bases, leaving 7 bases between the germline ends. Germline V CDR1 and CDR2: SGDLS, YYNGEE. CDR3 region: CASSVVAVSYNEQFF. The CDR3 DNA follows: TGTGCCAGCAGCGTAGTAGCGGTCTCCTACAATGAGCAGTTCTTC.

Concerning this clonotype itself: Germline is not matched at one junction end, which may reflect a read error. The V and J genes are TRBV28 and TRBJ1-2; D remains unclear. Germline assignment: CDR1 MDHEN and CDR2 SYDVKM. The CDR3 spans 13 residues. The CDR3 nucleotides read TGTGCGAGCACCCCCCGGCGATCGTATGGCTACACCTTC. This gives the protein CASTPRRSYGYTF.

This chain links TRBV20-1 with TRBJ1-5; TRBD1 aligns across 9 bases. V gave up 3 bases and J gave up 7 bases; unmatched junction bases: 10. Germline CDR1 is DFQATT and CDR2 is SNEGSKA (reference sequence). CDR3 length: 15 amino acids. CDR3: CSASSDGTGSQPQHF. CDR3 sequence (DNA): TGCAGTGCTAGCAGCGACGGGACAGGGTCCCAGCCCCAGCATTTT.

The V gene is TRBV28, the J gene TRBJ2-1; 8 bases align to TRBD2. This CDR3 spans 17 amino acids. The V segment lost 7 bases and the J segment 8 bases; nucleotides outside the gene matches: 19. Per germline, CDR1 MDHEN and CDR2 SYDVKM. The CDR3 DNA is TGTGCCAGCACCCCCATAGTCCGGGAGGGAATAAGGGATGAGCAGTTCTTC. The encoded protein is CASTPIVREGIRDEQFF.

This clonotype was recorded a few times. V gene TRBV20-1 combines with J gene TRBJ2-7, with D maybe TRBD1 (6 bases). In germline, CDR1 is DFQATT, CDR2 SNEGSKA (reference sequence). This CDR3 spans 14 amino acids. Between the trimmed V and J ends, which lost 2 bases and 3 bases, there was a span of 14 bases. The CDR3 sequence: CSARRDTFNYEQYF. The CDR3 nucleotides are TGCAGTGCTAGAAGGGACACCTTTAACTACGAGCAGTACTTC.

V gene TRBV6-1 combines with J gene TRBJ2-3; D remains ambiguous. The germline gives CDR1 MNHNS, CDR2 SASEGT. The CDR3 has 13 amino acids. V was trimmed by 8 bases and J by 2 bases, leaving 11 bases between them. DNA of the CDR3: TGTGCCAGCCTTGGCACGTACACAGATACGCAGTATTTT. Protein product: CASLGTYTDTQYF.

This clonotype was detected only a few times. The chain is built from TRBV11-2 and TRBJ1-6, with D possibly matching TRBD1 (5 bases). The CDR3 is 16 amino acids. V was clipped by 5 bases and J by 6 bases, with 17 bases between them. Germline-derived CDR1 and CDR2 are SGHAT and FQNNGV. The CDR3 DNA sequence: TGTGCCAGCAGCCCCCGGGGGGTTGCTGTTAATTCACCCCTCCACTTT. Amino acid sequence: CASSPRGVAVNSPLHF. Looking up the rest from reference TRBV11-2 and TRBJ1-6 gives the full variable domain: EAGVAQSPRYKIIEKRQSVAFWCNPISGHATLYWYQQILGQGPKLLIQFQNNGVVDDSQLPKDRFSAERLKGVDSTLKIQPAKLEDSAVYLCASSPRGVAVNSPLHFGNGTRLTVT.

This clonotype was seen more than once but under ten times. The V and J genes are TRBV7-2 and TRBJ2-3; 7 bases are a match to TRBD1. CDR3 length equals 15 residues. Germline V gene lookup returns CDR1 SGHTA and CDR2 FQGNSA. The V and J ends lost 1 base and 4 bases, in that order; junction bases with no gene match: 5. CDR3 protein: CASSLGQGRSDTQYF. As DNA, the CDR3 is TGTGCCAGCAGCTTAGGACAGGGAAGATCAGATACGCAGTATTTT. The full variable domain, rest sourced from reference TRBV7-2 and TRBJ2-3, is GAGVSQSPSNKVTEKGKDVELRCDPISGHTALYWYRQSLGQGLEFLIYFQGNSAPDKSGLPSDRFSAERTGGSVSTLTIQRTQQEDSAVYLCASSLGQGRSDTQYFGPGTRLTVL.

The rearrangement uses TRBV29-1 and TRBJ2-2; D is perhaps TRBD1 (5 bases). CDR1 is SQVTM, CDR2 ANQGSEA, per germline. The CDR3 loop spans 14 amino acids. Trimming cost V 6 bases and J 5 bases, with 16 bases left between them. CDR3 loop: CSVKKQGRTGELFF. In DNA, the CDR3 is TGCAGCGTAAAGAAGCAGGGTCGGACCGGGGAGCTGTTTTTT.

This clonotype was counted only a few times. The V gene is TRBV7-2, the J gene TRBJ2-7; possible D gene TRBD2, 6 bases. This CDR3 is 13 amino acids long. The V gene lost 5 bases and the J gene lost 1 base, with 9 bases spanning the gap. Germline CDR1 reads SGHTA; CDR2 reads FQGNSA. The DNA for the CDR3 is TGTGCCAGCAGCACGACTAGGTCCTACGAGCAGTACTTC. Amino acids: CASSTTRSYEQYF.

The chain employs TRBV12-3 or TRBV12-4 and TRBJ2-2; D perhaps matches TRBD2 (6 bases). Trimming stripped 1 base from V and 3 bases from J, with 15 bases between. The CDR3 runs to 17 residues. In DNA form, the CDR3 reads TGTGCCAGCAGTTTAGGGGCTGGAGGGATCGACACCGGGGAGCTGTTTTTT. It specifies CASSLGAGGIDTGELFF.

The DNA of the CDR3 is TGTGCCAGCAGTTTAACCTTGGACAGGGAGCAGTACTTC. It codes for CASSLTLDREQYF. The J gene is TRBJ2-5, the V gene TRBV28; 8 nucleotides align to TRBD1. The CDR3 length is 13 residues. The V and J ends lost 2 bases and 11 bases, in that order; junction bases with no gene match: 7. Germline assignment: CDR1 MDHEN and CDR2 SYDVKM.

Regarding this clonotype: One junction end disagrees with the germline gene, perhaps due to a read error. This chain uses TRBV20-1 with TRBJ2-7; 9 nucleotides line up with TRBD1. Germline loops: CDR1 DFQATT, CDR2 SNEGSKA (reference sequence). CDR3 length: 15 amino acids. DNA of the CDR3: TGCAGTACTAGAGAGGGACAGGGCCGCTCCTACGAGCAGTACTTC. This sequence encodes CSTREGQGRSYEQYF.

The chain is built from TRBV2 and TRBJ2-7, with D maybe TRBD2 (5 bases). The CDR3 consists of 16 residues. Trimming left V 6 bases short and J 6 bases short, with 24 bases between. Per the germline V gene, CDR1 is SNHLY and CDR2 is FYNNEI. The CDR3 DNA reads TGTGCCAGCAGCTGGGCTTTGACGGGAAAAATAGGCGAGCAGTACTTC. Its protein product is CASSWALTGKIGEQYF.

In its sample, this clonotype was seen a few times. The rearrangement joins TRBV7-4 to TRBJ2-3; D is unclear. V was pared by 7 bases and J by 2 bases, with 10 bases between. The CDR3 loop spans 13 amino acids. Germline loops: CDR1 SGHVT, CDR2 SQSDAQ. The CDR3 sequence is CASKPGDTDTQYF. In DNA form, the CDR3 reads TGTGCCAGCAAGCCAGGCGACACAGATACGCAGTATTTT.

This chain joins TRBV6-2 or TRBV6-3 and TRBJ2-1; D possibly corresponds to TRBD1 (6 bases). Germline values: CDR1 MNHEY, CDR2 SVGEGT. The CDR3 covers 14 residues. Trimming removed 5 bases from V and 6 bases from J, with 14 bases in between. For the CDR3, the DNA is TGTGCCAGCAGTACCAGGACAGCGACCAATGAGCAGTTCTTC. Translated, it gives CASSTRTATNEQFF.

V usage is TRBV18 and J usage is TRBJ2-4; TRBD2 aligns across 8 bases. With V trimmed by 3 bases and J by 0 bases, 10 bases remained unmatched. Germline V gene lookup returns CDR1 KGHSH and CDR2 LQKENI. This CDR3 contains 18 residues. CDR3 in amino acids: CASSPASRTSRAKNIQYF. As DNA, the CDR3 is TGTGCCAGCTCACCGGCCAGCCGGACTAGCAGAGCCAAAAACATTCAGTACTTC.

The chain combines TRBV6-5 with TRBJ2-1; either TRBD1 or TRBD2 may supply D (5 bases each). Germline lookup yields CDR1 MNHEY and CDR2 SVGAGI. V was cut by 8 bases and J by 2 bases, with 13 bases left in between. The CDR3 extends over 14 amino acids. The CDR3 sequence: CASRQGDAYNEQFF. DNA of the CDR3: TGTGCCAGCCGTCAAGGGGACGCCTACAATGAGCAGTTCTTC.

J is TRBJ2-3 and V is TRBV5-1; no clear D gene. The CDR3 loop spans 15 amino acids. The V gene lost 1 base and the J gene lost 0 bases, with 9 bases spanning the gap. Germline V gene data show CDR1 as SGHRS and CDR2 as YFSETQ. CDR3 sequence reads: CASSLNNPSTDTQYF. For the CDR3, the DNA is TGCGCCAGCAGCTTGAATAACCCTAGCACAGATACGCAGTATTTT.

The chain joins TRBV7-9 to TRBJ2-3; D is possibly TRBD1 or TRBD2 (5 bases each). Germline V gives CDR1 SEHNR, CDR2 FQNEAQ (reference sequence). Trimming shortened V by 7 bases and J by 6 bases, and 26 bases separated the two germline ends. This CDR3 has 17 amino acids. The CDR3 nucleotides are TGTGCCAGCACCCAACCCGGGGTACGGGGCATTAGGGATACGCAGTATTTT. Amino acid sequence: CASTQPGVRGIRDTQYF.

This clonotype was found many times. In nucleotides, the CDR3 is TGTGCCAGCGAGTTAGCTGCAGGCTACGAGCAGTACTTC. Translating it yields CASELAAGYEQYF. This chain connects TRBV7-2 to TRBJ2-7; D is unclear. Germline assignment: CDR1 SGHTA and CDR2 FQGNSA. The germline V and J ends were trimmed by 8 bases and 3 bases, with 14 bases remaining between them. This CDR3 is built from 13 residues.

V is TRBV5-5 and J is TRBJ2-1, with D tentatively TRBD1 (6 bases). The CDR3 extends over 12 amino acids. The V and J ends lost 3 bases and 8 bases respectively, with 9 bases between them. Germline assignment: CDR1 SGHKS and CDR2 YYEKEE (reference sequence). The CDR3 loop is CASSSGVYEQFF. The CDR3 coding sequence is TGTGCCAGCAGCTCAGGGGTCTATGAGCAGTTCTTC.

The gene calls are TRBV10-3 and TRBJ2-2, with D unresolved. Per germline, CDR1 ENHRY and CDR2 SYGVKD. The CDR3 is 14 amino acids. Trimming left V 7 bases short and J 1 base short, with 10 bases between. CDR3 DNA: TGTGCCATCACCCCGGACGGGAACACCGGGGAGCTGTTTTTT. Translated: CAITPDGNTGELFF.

As to this clonotype: Its ends do not fully match the called genes, so a read error is possible. The chain links TRBV29-1 to TRBJ2-7; D remains ambiguous. The CDR3 loop spans 12 amino acids. The germline CDR1 and CDR2 sequences are SQVTM and ANQGSEA. In nucleotides, the CDR3 is TGCGGCGTTGCTTGGTCAGAGTACGAGCAGTACTTC. This translates into CGVAWSEYEQYF.

The rearrangement uses TRBV11-3 and TRBJ2-3, with 8 nucleotides matching TRBD1. V lost 3 bases to trimming and J lost 2 bases; unmatched junction nucleotides: 4. CDR3 length equals 15 residues. The germline gives CDR1 SGHNT, CDR2 YENEEA. This chain's CDR3 is CASSFEQGVTDTQYF. Written as DNA, the CDR3 is TGTGCCAGCAGCTTCGAACAGGGGGTCACAGATACGCAGTATTTT.

The chain joins TRBV5-1 to TRBJ2-7, with unresolved D. The CDR3 covers 16 residues. V was cut by 4 bases and J by 0 bases, with 17 bases left in between. CDR1 and CDR2 from the germline V gene are SGHRS and YFSETQ. The CDR3, as DNA: TGCGCCAGCAGCCTCGACCCCCGAACATCCTCCTACGAGCAGTACTTC. Protein sequence: CASSLDPRTSSYEQYF. Full variable domain (rest looked up from reference TRBV5-1 and TRBJ2-7): KAGVTQTPRYLIKTRGQQVTLSCSPISGHRSVSWYQQTPGQGLQFLFEYFSETQRNKGNFPGRFSGRQFSNSRSEMNVSTLELGDSALYLCASSLDPRTSSYEQYFGPGTRLTVT.